The 23 T cell receptor beta chains given below trace back to one sample, sequenced in a study of regulatory T cells in long-lasting Graves disease. To make TCR beta libraries, researchers used iRepertoire HTBI primers and Arm-PCR of CDR3 regions. TCRdb re-called the multiplex PCR reads with MiXCR, one entry per CDR3 protein. The sample includes over 350,000 distinct CDR3 sequences, more than 20% of them seen just once. Specified time point: persistent/refractory GD, antithyroid drugs over 5 years with positive TRAb. After RNA was extracted from PBMCs, the TCR library was made from it. The input for sequencing was peripheral blood mononuclear cells (PBMCs), taken when the disease was refractory, from a patient treated with antithyroid drugs. These receptor sequences come from a female donor with Graves disease.

This clonotype was counted at least ten times. The V call is TRBV7-3, the J call TRBJ2-2, with D hard to call. The CDR3 sequence is 14 residues long. Germline V lookup: CDR1 SGHTA, CDR2 FQGTGA. V lost 2 bases and J 1 base, leaving 5 bases between the germline ends. The CDR3 DNA is TGTGCCAGCAGCTTAGCGAAGAACACCGGGGAGCTGTTTTTT. This codes for CASSLAKNTGELFF.

This clonotype was detected ten times or more. The gene calls are TRBV2 and TRBJ2-7, with 7 bases aligning to TRBD1. Looked up from germline, CDR1 is SNHLY and CDR2 is FYNNEI. The CDR3 runs 14 residues. V dropped 3 bases and J dropped 3; count of bases not matched to a gene: 5. The CDR3 coding sequence is TGTGCCAGCAGTGACAACAGGGGAAGCTACGAGCAGTACTTC. Protein product: CASSDNRGSYEQYF.

This clonotype was seen a handful of times. The chain uses TRBV10-3 and TRBJ2-7; possible D gene TRBD2, 6 bases. Germline V gives CDR1 ENHRY, CDR2 SYGVKD. Trimming took off 11 bases at V and 0 bases at J, with 17 bases between the two ends. The length of the CDR3 is 14 residues. This CDR3 is CASSWGDFSYEQYF. DNA for the CDR3: TGTGCCTCCTCCTGGGGGGACTTCTCCTACGAGCAGTACTTC.

This clonotype was seen many times. The CDR3 DNA reads as TGTGCCATCTGGGCCGGTACGGGAGAGACCCAGTACTTC. This translates into CAIWAGTGETQYF. The chain couples TRBV10-3 to TRBJ2-5; D ambiguous. V lost 8 bases and J lost 4, with 14 bases in between. The CDR3 length is 13 residues. Germline CDR1 reads ENHRY; CDR2 reads SYGVKD.

The J gene is TRBJ1-1, the V gene TRBV7-9; D is undetermined. Germline V lookup: CDR1 SEHNR, CDR2 FQNEAQ (reference sequence). The V end lost 4 bases, the J end lost 1 base, and 22 bases lay between the germline ends. The CDR3 is made up of 18 amino acids. CDR3 amino acids: CASSSHLGSLSTNTEAFF. CDR3 in DNA: TGTGCCAGCAGCTCGCACCTTGGGTCTCTCAGCACGAACACTGAAGCTTTCTTT.

This clonotype appeared a single time. CDR3 nucleotide sequence: TGTGCCAGCAGTTATACCCTAACGACAGGGACTGGGGCCAACGTCCTGACTTTC. Protein sequence: CASSYTLTTGTGANVLTF. The chain recombines TRBV6-2 or TRBV6-3 with TRBJ2-6, with 7 bases identical to TRBD1. V lost 3 bases, J lost 2 bases, and 10 bases stayed unmatched. CDR3 length equals 18 residues. Germline lookup yields CDR1 MNHEY and CDR2 SVGEGT.

This clonotype was found many times. The V and J genes are TRBV6-1 and TRBJ1-1, with D unresolved. Germline lookup yields CDR1 MNHNS and CDR2 SASEGT. Trimming took off 7 bases at V and 10 bases at J, with 13 bases between the two ends. This CDR3 has 11 amino acids. In nucleotides, the CDR3 is TGTGCCAGCACCAACTGGCAGGTAGCTTTCTTT. Protein product: CASTNWQVAFF.

This clonotype came up many times. The chain carries TRBV28 and TRBJ1-1; 9 bases match TRBD1. The trim removed 2 bases at V and 9 bases at J, leaving 7 bases unmatched. Germline CDR1 reads MDHEN; CDR2 reads SYDVKM. The CDR3 totals 14 residues. DNA for the CDR3: TGTGCCAGCAGTTTACTCGGGGGACAGGGTAAAGCTTTCTTT. Its translation: CASSLLGGQGKAFF. The full variable domain, in which reference TRBV28 and TRBJ1-1 provide the parts outside the CDR3, is DVKVTQSSRYLVKRTGEKVFLECVQDMDHENMFWYRQDPGLGLRLIYFSYDVKMKEKGDIPEGYSVSREKKERFSLILESASTNQTSMYLCASSLLGGQGKAFFGQGTRLTVV.

This clonotype was observed a few times. The rearrangement links TRBV20-1 to TRBJ1-2; the match to TRBD1 covers 11 bases. The CDR3 is 14 amino acids. Per germline, CDR1 DFQATT and CDR2 SNEGSKA (reference sequence). V was clipped by 5 bases and J by 4 bases; unmatched bases: 6. The CDR3 loop reads CSAARTGGGYGYTF. In DNA, the CDR3 is TGCAGTGCTGCAAGGACAGGGGGCGGCTATGGCTACACCTTC.

This clonotype was counted only a few times. This sequence joins TRBV4-3 and TRBJ2-7; D remains unclear. The length of the CDR3 is 13 residues. V was trimmed by 5 bases and J by 3 bases, leaving 11 bases between them. Germline assignment: CDR1 LGHNA and CDR2 YSLEER. The chain's CDR3 is CASSSTDLYEQYF. The CDR3 bases are TGCGCCAGCAGCTCCACGGATCTCTACGAGCAGTACTTC.

This clonotype was picked up many times. The V gene is TRBV7-2, the J gene TRBJ1-1; D is possibly TRBD1 (6 bases). The CDR3 extends over 16 amino acids. V was trimmed by 5 bases and J by 5 bases, leaving 21 bases between them. Germline assignment: CDR1 SGHTA and CDR2 FQGNSA. CDR3 residues: CASSPNPDSFRTEAFF. The CDR3 bases are TGTGCCAGCAGCCCGAACCCGGACAGCTTCAGGACTGAAGCTTTCTTT. The complete variable domain, with remaining parts taken from reference TRBV7-2 and TRBJ1-1, reads GAGVSQSPSNKVTEKGKDVELRCDPISGHTALYWYRQSLGQGLEFLIYFQGNSAPDKSGLPSDRFSAERTGGSVSTLTIQRTQQEDSAVYLCASSPNPDSFRTEAFFGQGTRLTVV.

This chain links TRBV20-1 with TRBJ2-5, with 9 bases identical to TRBD2. The CDR3 is made up of 15 amino acids. From germline, CDR1 is DFQATT and CDR2 SNEGSKA (reference sequence). Trimming took 0 bases from V and 9 from J; bases not matched to a gene: 11. The CDR3 spells CSARDPGREGPAQYF. The CDR3 bases are TGCAGTGCTAGAGACCCGGGGCGGGAGGGCCCGGCCCAGTACTTC.

This chain links TRBV6-5 with TRBJ1-2, with D tentatively TRBD1 (5 bases). Trimming removed 0 bases at V and 6 bases at J, with 23 bases between. The CDR3 covers 18 residues. From germline, CDR1 is MNHEY and CDR2 SVGAGI. The CDR3 is CASSYSYLEETETNGYTF. The CDR3 bases are TGTGCCAGCAGTTACTCCTATCTAGAAGAGACAGAGACCAATGGCTACACCTTC.

The table lists this clonotype with a few counts. The chain couples TRBV11-2 to TRBJ1-3; TRBD1 matches at 7 bases. CDR3 length: 16 amino acids. The germline V gene encodes CDR1 SGHAT and CDR2 FQNNGV. V lost 1 base, J lost 2 bases, and 5 bases stayed unmatched. The CDR3 here is CASSLGTGAAGNTIYF. The DNA for the CDR3 is TGTGCCAGCAGCTTAGGTACAGGGGCTGCTGGAAACACCATATATTTT.

At least ten counts were recorded for this clonotype. The CDR3 DNA reads as TGTGCCAGCAGAATTAGCGGGAGTCGGCACGAGCAGTACTTC. As protein: CASRISGSRHEQYF. The chain joins TRBV12-3 or TRBV12-4 to TRBJ2-7; TRBD2 agrees at 9 bases. V lost 6 bases, J lost 5 bases, and 8 bases stayed unmatched. There are 14 residues in the CDR3.

This clonotype has ten or more counts. The chain carries TRBV11-1 and TRBJ2-7; unclear D gene. This CDR3 is 13 amino acids long. V was shortened by 5 bases and J by 7 bases, with 15 bases between the two germline ends. Germline CDR1 reads SGHAT; CDR2 reads FQDESV (reference sequence). The chain's CDR3 is CASSLRSLREQYF. CDR3 nucleotide sequence: TGTGCCAGCAGCCTCAGGTCTCTACGGGAGCAGTACTTC.

A remark on this clonotype: This clone may be a read error of a much larger clone one base away. This chain uses TRBV15 with TRBJ1-1; no firm D call. The CDR3 contains 15 residues. Per the germline V gene, CDR1 is LNHNV and CDR2 is YYDKDF (reference sequence). CDR3: CVTSRELPSNTEAFF. The CDR3 region has the DNA TGTGTCACCAGCAGAGAACTACCCTCGAACACTGAAGCTTTCTTT.

This chain joins TRBV19 and TRBJ2-7, with 12 bases that match TRBD1. This CDR3 region has 14 residues. Germline V lookup: CDR1 LNHDA, CDR2 SQIVND (reference sequence). The V and J ends lost 6 bases and 5 bases, in that order; junction bases with no gene match: 5. Written as DNA, the CDR3 is TGTGCCAGTAGCCGAGGGACAGGGGGCAACGAGCAGTACTTC. Amino acid sequence: CASSRGTGGNEQYF.

The CDR3 reads CASRRHAEAFF. CDR3 nucleotides: TGTGCCAGTAGGCGTCACGCTGAAGCTTTCTTT. J is TRBJ1-1 and V is TRBV19; D uncertain. The CDR3 contains 11 residues. Germline assignment: CDR1 LNHDA and CDR2 SQIVND (reference sequence). The germline V and J ends were trimmed by 6 bases and 6 bases, with 8 bases remaining between them.

As to this clonotype: The germline gene is not matched at one end of the junction; a read error may be the cause. This chain links TRBV30 with TRBJ1-5, with 7 bases matching TRBD1. CDR1 is GTSNPN, CDR2 SVGIG, per germline (reference sequence). This CDR3 is built from 14 residues. CDR3 region: CAWSVQGPGQPQRF. In DNA form, the CDR3 reads TGTGCCTGGAGCGTACAGGGGCCGGGTCAGCCCCAGCGTTTT.

The genes are TRBV24-1 and TRBJ1-2; possibly TRBD1 for D (5 bases). This CDR3 contains 13 residues. CDR1 KGHDR and CDR2 SFDVKD come from the germline V gene. Trimming pared 5 bases from V and 6 bases from J, leaving 12 bases between. CDR3 loop: CATSVEGRHGYTF. The CDR3 coding sequence is TGTGCCACCAGTGTGGAGGGGCGGCATGGCTACACCTTC.

The rearrangement links TRBV2 to TRBJ2-3; possible D gene TRBD1, 6 bases. Germline loops: CDR1 SNHLY, CDR2 FYNNEI. The CDR3 consists of 15 residues. The ends were cut back, 4 bases at V and 0 bases at J, with 11 bases in the middle. Written as DNA, the CDR3 is TGTGCCAGCAGTGTGGGGGCCCACAGCACAGATACGCAGTATTTT. Its translation is CASSVGAHSTDTQYF.

The rearrangement uses TRBV13 and TRBJ2-2; 10 bases align to TRBD2. V shed 5 bases, J shed 5 bases, and the junction held 14 bases outside the gene matches. CDR1 is PRHDT and CDR2 is FYEKMQ in the germline V gene (reference sequence). This CDR3 has 18 residues. This CDR3 reads CASSQPGALAGYTGELFF. The CDR3 DNA reads TGTGCCAGCAGCCAACCGGGGGCACTAGCGGGATATACCGGGGAGCTGTTTTTT.